This passage covers 16 T cell receptor beta chains from one sample sequenced in a study. Each CDR3 protein is one row after TCRdb ran MiXCR on the 5' RACE reads. In the table there are tens of thousands of distinct CDR3 sequences, over 25% of which are singletons. The specimen sequenced was memory CD4+ T cells sorted from a lymph node. The sample's subset: memory CD4+ T cells, CD4+CD45RO+CD25-. Every receptor here comes from a female donor with breast cancer.

The chain employs TRBV12-3 or TRBV12-4 and TRBJ2-7, with TRBD1 identical over 9 bases. Unmatched junction bases numbered 10, after V lost 5 bases and J lost 5 bases. The CDR3 covers 15 residues. The CDR3 spells CASSAPGTGKNEQYF. CDR3 DNA sequence: TGTGCCAGCAGTGCCCCCGGGACAGGGAAGAACGAGCAGTACTTC.

The chain employs TRBV20-1 and TRBJ2-1; D might be TRBD1 or TRBD2, each matching 5 bases. CDR3 length equals 14 residues. The germline V gene has CDR1 DFQATT and CDR2 SNEGSKA (reference sequence). Between the trimmed V and J ends, which lost 6 bases and 0 bases, there was a span of 12 bases. The CDR3 is CSAGTPSSYNEQFF. The DNA of the CDR3 is TGCAGTGCCGGGACGCCGAGCTCCTACAATGAGCAGTTCTTC.

Concerning this clonotype itself: The germline gene is not matched at one end of the junction; a read error may be the cause. The V and J genes are TRBV7-7 and TRBJ2-2; 7 bases match TRBD2. Germline values: CDR1 SSHAT, CDR2 FNYEAQ (reference sequence). The length of the CDR3 is 14 residues. This CDR3 is CTSSPLTGGGELFF. The CDR3, as DNA: TGTACCAGCAGTCCTCTAACGGGAGGCGGGGAGCTGTTTTTT.

The chain joins TRBV5-1 to TRBJ2-2, with D possibly being TRBD1 or TRBD2 (5 bases each). Looked up from germline, CDR1 is SGHRS and CDR2 is YFSETQ. V was cut by 4 bases and J by 1 base, with 17 bases left in between. The CDR3 has 17 residues. The chain's CDR3 is CASSPSGAVLNTGELFF. The CDR3 DNA sequence: TGCGCCAGCAGCCCGTCCGGGGCGGTGCTGAACACCGGGGAGCTGTTTTTT.

The chain couples TRBV7-3 to TRBJ2-1; a possible D gene is TRBD2 (6 bases). Trimming pared 1 base from V and 10 bases from J, leaving 11 bases between. The germline CDR1 and CDR2 sequences are SGHTA and FQGTGA. The CDR3 consists of 13 residues. In nucleotides, the CDR3 is TGTGCCAGCAGCTTAAGTCCGGGAGACGAGCAGTTCTTC. Residues: CASSLSPGDEQFF.

This clonotype turned up a few times. Here the CDR3 omits its conserved ending phenylalanine or tryptophan, so a read error is the likely source. The gene calls are TRBV6-2 or TRBV6-3 and TRBJ1-6; D is uncertain. The V gene lost 6 bases and the J gene lost 7 bases, with 10 bases spanning the gap. Germline CDR1 reads MNHEY; CDR2 reads SVGEGT. CDR3 length: 13 residues. The chain's CDR3 is CASSRRTNSPLHV. The DNA of the CDR3 is TGTGCCAGCAGCCGGCGCACAAATTCACCCCTCCACGTT.

CDR3 region: CATTQGAAYEQYF. The CDR3 nucleotides are TGTGCCACCACTCAGGGTGCAGCCTACGAGCAGTACTTC. The rearrangement joins TRBV6-1 to TRBJ2-7; D may be TRBD1 (5 bases). Germline loops: CDR1 MNHNS, CDR2 SASEGT. The CDR3 contains 13 residues. Trimming left V 10 bases short and J 2 bases short, with 15 bases between.

This chain uses TRBV20-1 with TRBJ2-1; 10 bases fit TRBD2. Trimming took 3 bases from V and 0 from J; bases not matched to a gene: 8. The CDR3 is 17 amino acids. Per germline, CDR1 DFQATT and CDR2 SNEGSKA (reference sequence). CDR3 region: CSARPLAGVGSYNEQFF. The CDR3 bases are TGCAGTGCTAGGCCTCTAGCGGGAGTTGGCTCCTACAATGAGCAGTTCTTC.

This clonotype appeared a few times. The gene calls are TRBV19 and TRBJ2-3; D may match TRBD1 or TRBD2 (5 bases each). Germline CDR1 LNHDA, CDR2 SQIVND (reference sequence). V was trimmed by 9 bases and J by 5 bases, leaving 15 bases between them. CDR3 length equals 13 residues. CDR3 sequence (DNA): TGTGCCAGCCTAGGTGGGGGTGGAGATACGCAGTATTTT. The encoded protein is CASLGGGGDTQYF. Full variable domain (rest looked up from reference TRBV19 and TRBJ2-3): DGGITQSPKYLFRKEGQNVTLSCEQNLNHDAMYWYRQDPGQGLRLIYYSQIVNDFQKGDIAEGYSVSREKKESFPLTVTSAQKNPTAFYLCASLGGGGDTQYFGPGTRLTVL.

The V call is TRBV20-1, the J call TRBJ1-3; D ambiguous. Germline V lookup: CDR1 DFQATT, CDR2 SNEGSKA (reference sequence). The V end lost 0 bases, the J end lost 2 bases, and 8 bases lay between the germline ends. This CDR3 contains 14 residues. CDR3 residues: CSARDDGPGNTIYF. DNA of the CDR3: TGCAGTGCTAGAGATGATGGGCCTGGAAACACCATATATTTT.

This chain links TRBV29-1 with TRBJ1-2; D is perhaps TRBD1 (6 bases). The CDR3 totals 11 residues. The V and J ends lost 6 bases and 6 bases respectively, with 11 bases between them. Germline CDR1 SQVTM, CDR2 ANQGSEA. CDR3 nucleotide sequence: TGCAGCGTGTACTACAGGGATGGCTACACCTTC. It is translated as CSVYYRDGYTF.

The sample holds a few counts of this clonotype. The chain uses TRBV4-3 and TRBJ2-7; D call uncertain. Trimming removed 0 bases from V and 3 bases from J, with 12 bases in between. The germline gives CDR1 LGHNA, CDR2 YSLEER. This CDR3 comprises 15 residues. DNA for the CDR3: TGCGCCAGCAGCCAAGATTCCGGTAATTTCTACGAGCAGTACTTC. Encoded protein: CASSQDSGNFYEQYF.

The genes are TRBV5-5 and TRBJ2-3; the match to TRBD1 covers 11 bases. The junction had 4 bases not matched to a gene; V was cut back by 1 base and J by 0 bases. The germline V gene encodes CDR1 SGHKS and CDR2 YYEKEE (reference sequence). This CDR3 region has 17 residues. Here the CDR3 DNA reads TGTGCCAGCAGCTTGACCGGGACAGGGGGTAGCACAGATACGCAGTATTTT. It translates to CASSLTGTGGSTDTQYF.

CDR3 nucleotide sequence: TGCGCCAGCAGCGGATATCGGGGGGAAGGGGTGACCACAGATACGCAGTATTTT. Encoded protein: CASSGYRGEGVTTDTQYF. V and J are TRBV5-1 and TRBJ2-3, with 7 nucleotides matching TRBD2. Germline V gives CDR1 SGHRS, CDR2 YFSETQ. There are 18 residues in the CDR3. V lost 4 bases, J lost 2 bases, and 16 bases stayed unmatched.

The sample holds a few counts of this clonotype. The V and J genes are TRBV28 and TRBJ1-1; no definite D call. Germline CDR1 and CDR2: MDHEN and SYDVKM. V was pared by 6 bases and J by 0 bases, with 11 bases between. The CDR3 loop spans 14 amino acids. DNA of the CDR3: TGTGCCAGCAGCCCCTTTGGGGTGAACACTGAAGCTTTCTTT. The encoded protein is CASSPFGVNTEAFF.

This clonotype was observed at least ten times. J is TRBJ2-5 and V is TRBV7-3; 7 bases match TRBD1. Germline V CDR1 and CDR2: SGHTA, FQGTGA. V was clipped by 5 bases and J by 6 bases; unmatched bases: 15. The CDR3 runs to 16 residues. CDR3 nucleotides: TGTGCCAGCAGCCCCTCCGGGACAGTAGGCCTTCAGACCCAGTACTTC. This gives the protein CASSPSGTVGLQTQYF.